The clone carrying this TCR beta chain has at least ten counts. This sample was taken from a study of T cells in Graves' hyperthyroidism and ophthalmopathy. Looking at the study overall: Peripheral blood was acquired at first diagnosis, ahead of any therapy whatsoever.

Drawn at first hyperthyroidism diagnosis, the blood sample preceded any ophthalmopathy symptoms. Germline-derived CDR1 and CDR2 are SGHVS and FQNEAQ. V shed 0 bases and J 0 bases; nucleotides not matched to a gene: 4. The CDR3 has 17 residues. Regions amplified from RNA transcripts were the TCR beta CDR3 regions. HTBI primers were the set used in a first-round RT-PCR of the TCR CDR3. Using its own MiXCR run on the multiplex PCR reads, TCRdb lists one record per CDR3 protein. Of roughly 250,000 distinct CDR3 sequences listed, 14% to 15% are singletons. The specimen was blood. This chain links TRBV7-8 with TRBJ2-4; 8 bases agree with TRBD2. The source is a woman aged 40 to 50 with Graves' hyperthyroidism that later progressed to Graves' ophthalmopathy. CDR3 DNA: TGTGCCAGCAGCTTAGCGCGCGGGGGGTTAGCCAAAAACATTCAGTACTTC. Translating gives CASSLARGGLAKNIQYF.